The rows below give T cell receptor beta chains drawn from one sample of a study of T-cell memory formation after mild COVID-19. Using its own MiXCR run on the 5' RACE reads, TCRdb lists one record per CDR3 protein. The sample shows about 49,000 distinct CDR3 sequences, approximately 6.6% of them seen only once. The sequenced sample consisted of PBMCs or a T cell subset sorted from them (not recorded which). The receptor source for this set is a young man who had mild COVID-19 (a few samples of this study predate the infection). Cell type and time point are not known. Both conserved end residues are part of each CDR3. D genes are given only for firm matches. Where a row states a size, it is once, few, many or the class of an expanded clone; other rows omit it.

few,TRBV28,TRBJ1-5,NA,TGTGCCAGCAGTCCAGGATCAAACCCGCCCCAGCATTTT,CASSPGSNPPQHF
NA,TRBV7-2,TRBJ1-2,TRBD1,TGTGCCAGCAGCAAAGACAGGGGAGGATATGGCTACACCTTC,CASSKDRGGYGYTF
few,TRBV7-9,TRBJ2-3,NA,TGTGCCAGCAGCTTATCGGCGGCAGATACGCAGTATTTT,CASSLSAADTQYF
NA,TRBV12-3/TRBV12-4,TRBJ1-1,TRBD1,TGTGCCAGCAGTCTCCAGGGGGCTTTAACTGAAGCTTTCTTT,CASSLQGALTEAFF
once,TRBV29-1,TRBJ1-1,NA,TGCAGCGTCGAAGGGGGGCGCGGCACTGAAGCTTTCTTT,CSVEGGRGTEAFF
NA,TRBV18,TRBJ2-5,TRBD2,TGTGCCTGCCGGCCGGGGGGCCAAGAGACCCAGTACTTC,CACRPGGQETQYF
many,TRBV5-5,TRBJ2-1,NA,TGTGCCAGCAGCGGCTTGAACAATGAGCAGTTCTTC,CASSGLNNEQFF
few,TRBV12-3/TRBV12-4,TRBJ1-2,NA,TGTGCCAGCAGTTTAGTGGGGCAGTATGGCTACACCTTC,CASSLVGQYGYTF
NA,TRBV28,TRBJ1-2,NA,TGTGCCAGCAGCTCCCCCGGAAAAGGCTACACCTTC,CASSSPGKGYTF
NA,TRBV6-2/TRBV6-3,TRBJ2-3,NA,TGTGCCAGCAGTTTTTCCCCCACAGATACGCAGTATTTT,CASSFSPTDTQYF
NA,TRBV7-2,TRBJ1-2,NA,TGTGCCAGCAGCGCACCAGGGGAGTACGGCTACACCTTC,CASSAPGEYGYTF
medium-sized,TRBV20-1,TRBJ1-1,NA,TGCAGTGCTATAGAGACGAACACTGAAGCTTTCTTT,CSAIETNTEAFF
few,TRBV12-3/TRBV12-4,TRBJ1-3,NA,TGTGCCAGCAGTTCCGACCGAGGTGCTGGAAACACCATATATTTT,CASSSDRGAGNTIYF
many,TRBV4-3,TRBJ2-2,TRBD1,TGCGCCAGCAGCCTTCTTACCGGGACAGGGAACACCGGGGAGCTGTTTTTT,CASSLLTGTGNTGELFF
few,TRBV24-1,TRBJ2-3,TRBD1,TGTGCCACCAGTGATTCCTCGGCAGGGGGCCGCACAGATACGCAGTATTTT,CATSDSSAGGRTDTQYF
NA,TRBV28,TRBJ2-3,NA,TGTGCCAGCAGTACCGTACGGACCACAGATACGCAGTATTTT,CASSTVRTTDTQYF
many,TRBV7-2,TRBJ2-3,NA,TGTGCCAGCAGCTTAAGGTTCCCCTGGACTCCAAGGGGTACGCAGTATTTT,CASSLRFPWTPRGTQYF
few,TRBV6-1,TRBJ2-5,NA,TGTGCCAGCAGTGGGGGCACAGGGATGGAGACCCAGTACTTC,CASSGGTGMETQYF
medium-sized,TRBV7-2,TRBJ2-6,NA,TGTGCCAGCAGAGGGTATCTAGGGAACGGGGCCAACGTCCTGACTTTC,CASRGYLGNGANVLTF
NA,TRBV5-5,TRBJ1-2,NA,TGTGCCAGCAGCACCCCGCGAGGGAGCTATGGCTACACCTTC,CASSTPRGSYGYTF
NA,TRBV9,TRBJ1-2,NA,TGTGCCAGCAGGGGTCCTAACTATGGCTACACCTTC,CASRGPNYGYTF
many,TRBV7-2,TRBJ2-3,NA,TGTGCCAGCAGCGTGGATGGCGGCACAGATACGCAGTATTTT,CASSVDGGTDTQYF
NA,TRBV7-2,TRBJ2-5,NA,TGTGCCAGCAGCTTATGGCCGGGCCCTCAAGAGACCCAGTACTTC,CASSLWPGPQETQYF
NA,TRBV29-1,TRBJ1-2,TRBD1,TGCAGCGTTGAAGGTTCTGGGGACAGTAAATATGGCTACACCTTC,CSVEGSGDSKYGYTF
few,TRBV7-2,TRBJ1-5,TRBD1,TGTGCCAGCAGCCGGGACAGACTTAGCAATCAGCCCCAGCATTTT,CASSRDRLSNQPQHF
few,TRBV2,TRBJ1-1,TRBD1,TGTGCCAGCAGTATAGGGGGCCTGAACACTGAAGCTTTCTTT,CASSIGGLNTEAFF
NA,TRBV12-3/TRBV12-4,TRBJ1-6,NA,TGTGCCAGCACCTTTAGGAGGGTGGATTCACCCCTCCACTTT,CASTFRRVDSPLHF
NA,TRBV5-6,TRBJ1-6,TRBD1,TGTGCCAGCAGTTTAAGAGGACAGGGTGGTTCACCCCTCCACTTT,CASSLRGQGGSPLHF
few,TRBV2,TRBJ2-5,NA,TGTGCCAGCAGTGAACGAGGGTCGGAGACCCAGTACTTC,CASSERGSETQYF